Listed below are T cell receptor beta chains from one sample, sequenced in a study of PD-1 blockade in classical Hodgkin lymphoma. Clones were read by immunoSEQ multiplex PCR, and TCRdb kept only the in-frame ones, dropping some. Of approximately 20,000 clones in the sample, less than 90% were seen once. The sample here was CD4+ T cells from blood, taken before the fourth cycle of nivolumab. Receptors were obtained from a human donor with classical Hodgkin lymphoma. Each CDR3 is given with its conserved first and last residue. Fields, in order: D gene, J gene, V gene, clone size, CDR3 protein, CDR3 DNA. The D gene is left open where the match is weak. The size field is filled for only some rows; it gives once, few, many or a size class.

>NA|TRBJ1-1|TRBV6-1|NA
CASSEEMLFGGMNTEAFF
TGTGCCAGCAGTGAAGAAATGTTATTCGGGGGGATGAACACTGAAGCTTTCTTT
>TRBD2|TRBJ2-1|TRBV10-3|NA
CATRGADRVANEQFF
TGTGCCACGCGGGGGGCGGACCGTGTAGCCAATGAGCAGTTCTTC
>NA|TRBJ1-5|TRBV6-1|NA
CASSEAQRGMSNQPQHF
TGTGCCAGCAGTGAAGCGCAGCGGGGGATGAGCAATCAGCCCCAGCATTTT
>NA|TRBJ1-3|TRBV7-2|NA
CASSAGTSGNTIYF
TGTGCCAGCAGCGCTGGGACCTCTGGAAACACCATATATTTT
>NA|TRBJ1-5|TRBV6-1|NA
CASTPGGPVEPQHF
TGTGCCAGCACTCCGGGGGGGCCGGTCGAGCCCCAGCATTTT
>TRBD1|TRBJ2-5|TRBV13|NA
CASSYAGTGPRETQYF
TGTGCCAGCAGCTACGCCGGGACAGGTCCGCGAGAGACCCAGTACTTC
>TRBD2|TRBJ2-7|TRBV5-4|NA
CASSSVLSGRAYEQYF
TGTGCCAGCAGCTCAGTTCTTAGCGGGAGGGCCTACGAGCAGTACTTC
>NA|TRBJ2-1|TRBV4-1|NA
CASSQVGLGWGEQFF
TGCGCCAGCAGCCAAGTCGGCCTCGGTTGGGGTGAGCAGTTCTTC
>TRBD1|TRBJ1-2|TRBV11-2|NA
CASSSVTGSDYTF
TGTGCCAGCAGCTCTGTGACAGGGTCGGACTACACCTTC
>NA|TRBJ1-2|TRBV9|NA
CASSRGTGDGYTF
TGTGCCAGCAGCCGGGGAACAGGTGATGGCTACACCTTC
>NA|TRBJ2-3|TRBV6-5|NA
CASSYSFSSTDTQYF
TGTGCCAGCAGTTACTCGTTCTCTAGCACAGATACGCAGTATTTT
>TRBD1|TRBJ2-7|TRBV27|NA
CASSRKTGTGFYEQYF
TGTGCCAGCAGCCGTAAAACCGGGACAGGGTTTTACGAGCAGTACTTC
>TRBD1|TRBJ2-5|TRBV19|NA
CASSGQGGEETQYF
TGTGCCAGTAGTGGACAGGGCGGTGAAGAGACCCAGTACTTC
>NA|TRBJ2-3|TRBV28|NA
CATSLTNPYNTDTQYF
TGTGCCACCTCTTTGACAAACCCATATAACACAGATACGCAGTATTTT
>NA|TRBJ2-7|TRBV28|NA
CASSFIDIYEQYF
TGTGCCAGCAGTTTTATCGACATCTACGAGCAGTACTTC
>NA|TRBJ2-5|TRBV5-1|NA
CASSAGAQETQYF
TGCGCCAGCAGCGCAGGGGCTCAAGAGACCCAGTACTTC
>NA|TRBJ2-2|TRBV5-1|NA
CASSLVSSPNTGELFF
TGCGCCAGCAGCTTGGTTAGCAGTCCGAACACCGGGGAGCTGTTTTTT
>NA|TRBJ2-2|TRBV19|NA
CASTPHPGQLANTGELFF
TGTGCCAGTACCCCCCACCCCGGGCAGCTCGCGAACACCGGGGAGCTGTTTTTT
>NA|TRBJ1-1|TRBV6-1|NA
CASSEMGQNTEAFF
TGTGCCAGCAGTGAAATGGGGCAAAACACTGAAGCTTTCTTT
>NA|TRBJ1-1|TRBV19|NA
CASSMVLNTEAFF
TGTGCCAGTAGTATGGTTTTGAACACTGAAGCTTTCTTT
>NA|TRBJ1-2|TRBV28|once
CAGAGARDYGYTF
TGTGCCGGCGCAGGGGCCCGGGACTATGGCTACACCTTC
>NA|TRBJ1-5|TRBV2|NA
CASRISIRGDDQPQHF
TGTGCCAGCAGGATTAGTATTCGGGGGGACGATCAGCCCCAGCATTTT
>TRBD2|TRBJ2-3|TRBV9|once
CASSVSAGTSGKRGTDTQYF
TGTGCCAGCAGCGTAAGCGCCGGGACTAGCGGGAAAAGAGGCACAGATACGCAGTATTTT
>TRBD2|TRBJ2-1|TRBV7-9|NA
CASSLVVAVSGISSNEQFF
TGTGCCAGCAGCTTAGTTGTCGCTGTTAGCGGGATCTCTTCCAATGAGCAGTTCTTC
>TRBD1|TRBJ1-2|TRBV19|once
CASSPGQGGYGYTF
TGTGCCAGTAGCCCCGGACAGGGGGGCTATGGCTACACCTTC
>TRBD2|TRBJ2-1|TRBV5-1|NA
CASSRNLAGNNEQFF
TGCGCCAGCAGCCGGAATTTAGCGGGAAACAATGAGCAGTTCTTC
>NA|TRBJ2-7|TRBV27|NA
CATTSDTYEQYF
TGTGCCACCACCTCGGATACCTACGAGCAGTACTTC
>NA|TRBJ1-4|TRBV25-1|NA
CASSGPDLTNEKLFF
TGTGCCAGCAGTGGTCCCGACTTAACTAATGAAAAACTGTTTTTT
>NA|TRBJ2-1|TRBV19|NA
CASSIDSYNEQFF
TGTGCCAGTAGTATCGACAGTTACAATGAGCAGTTCTTC
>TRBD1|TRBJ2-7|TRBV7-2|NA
CASSLSGQGTYEQYF
TGTGCCAGCAGCTTATCCGGACAGGGAACCTACGAGCAGTACTTC
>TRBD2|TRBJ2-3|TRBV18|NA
CASSPLDSSGRSTDTQYF
TGTGCCAGCTCACCCCTTGATTCTAGCGGGAGAAGCACAGATACGCAGTATTTT
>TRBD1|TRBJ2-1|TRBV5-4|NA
CASSLQGNEQFF
TGTGCCAGCAGCCTACAGGGGAATGAGCAGTTCTTC
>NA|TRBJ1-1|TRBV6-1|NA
CASSVTQNTEAFF
TGTGCCAGCAGTGTAACCCAGAACACTGAAGCTTTCTTT
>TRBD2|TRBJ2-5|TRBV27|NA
CASSALAGVPETQYF
TGTGCCAGCAGTGCCCTAGCGGGAGTCCCAGAGACCCAGTACTTC
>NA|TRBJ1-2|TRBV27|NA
CASSLRGNGIYGYTF
TGTGCCAGCAGTTTGAGGGGAAATGGAATCTATGGCTACACCTTC
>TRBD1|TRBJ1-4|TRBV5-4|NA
CASSSTGAAEKLFF
TGTGCCAGCAGCTCCACAGGGGCGGCTGAAAAACTGTTTTTT
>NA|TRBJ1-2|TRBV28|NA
CASRRGTYGYTF
TGTGCCAGCAGGAGGGGGACCTATGGCTACACCTTC
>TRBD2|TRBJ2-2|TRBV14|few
CASSQGAGVTGELFF
TGTGCCAGCAGCCAGGGAGCGGGAGTCACCGGGGAGCTGTTTTTT
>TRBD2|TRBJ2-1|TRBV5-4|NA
CASSRRLAGFYNEQFF
TGTGCCAGCAGCCGACGATTAGCGGGATTCTACAATGAGCAGTTCTTC
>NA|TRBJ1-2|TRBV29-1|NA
CSVAGGPNYGYTF
TGCAGCGTTGCGGGCGGACCTAACTATGGCTACACCTTC
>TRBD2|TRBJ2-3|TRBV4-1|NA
CASSQDQIAPGLAGGDTQYF
TGCGCCAGCAGCCAAGACCAGATCGCCCCGGGACTAGCGGGAGGGGATACGCAGTATTTT
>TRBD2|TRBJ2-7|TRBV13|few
CASSPPRTSGLYEQYF
TGTGCCAGCAGCCCTCCCCGGACTAGCGGGCTTTACGAGCAGTACTTC
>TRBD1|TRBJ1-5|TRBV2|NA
CASSEKGDRGNQPQHF
TGTGCCAGCAGTGAAAAAGGGGACAGGGGTAATCAGCCCCAGCATTTT
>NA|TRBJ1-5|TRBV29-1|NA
CSIWDGSNQPQHF
TGCAGCATTTGGGACGGTAGCAATCAGCCCCAGCATTTT
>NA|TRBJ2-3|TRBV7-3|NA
CASSSGGAGGDTQYF
TGTGCCAGCAGCTCAGGGGGCGCGGGGGGAGATACGCAGTATTTT